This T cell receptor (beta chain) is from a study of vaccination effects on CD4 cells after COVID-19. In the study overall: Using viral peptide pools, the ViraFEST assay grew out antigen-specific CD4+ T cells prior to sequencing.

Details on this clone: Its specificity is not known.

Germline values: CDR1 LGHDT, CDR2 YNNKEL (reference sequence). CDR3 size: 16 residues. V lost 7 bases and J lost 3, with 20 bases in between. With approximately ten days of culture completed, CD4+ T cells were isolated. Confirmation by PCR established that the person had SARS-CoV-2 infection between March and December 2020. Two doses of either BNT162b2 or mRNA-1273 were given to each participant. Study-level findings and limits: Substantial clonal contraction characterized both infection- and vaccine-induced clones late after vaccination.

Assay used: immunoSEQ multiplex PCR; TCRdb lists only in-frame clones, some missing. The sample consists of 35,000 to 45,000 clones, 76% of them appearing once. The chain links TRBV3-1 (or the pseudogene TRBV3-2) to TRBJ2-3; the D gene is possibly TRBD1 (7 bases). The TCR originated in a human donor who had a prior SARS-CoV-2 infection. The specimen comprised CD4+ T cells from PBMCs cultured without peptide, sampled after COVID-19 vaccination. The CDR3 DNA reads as TGTGCCAGCAAAGCGGAGGGGGCGGATAGTACAGATACGCAGTATTTT. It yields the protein CASKAEGADSTDTQYF.